These 17 T cell receptor beta chains share one sample of origin, sequenced in a study of blood T cell repertoires in COVID-19. Clones were sequenced by immunoSEQ multiplex PCR, and TCRdb holds only the in-frame ones, with some missing. The sample includes 310,000 or so clones, around 86% of them seen just once. Sequenced: peripheral blood. The origin of the receptors is a man in his forties or fifties with active or convalescent COVID-19.

The V call is TRBV29-1, the J call TRBJ1-2; maybe TRBD1 (6 bases). The CDR3 sequence is 12 residues long. The germline V gene encodes CDR1 SQVTM and CDR2 ANQGSEA. Trimming took 7 bases from V and 2 from J, leaving 11 bases between them. The CDR3 protein is CSARDTNYGYTF. The CDR3, as DNA: TGCAGCGCAAGGGACACCAACTATGGCTACACCTTC.

V gene TRBV24-1 combines with J gene TRBJ1-1; 7 bases line up with TRBD1. With V trimmed by 5 bases and J by 5 bases, 7 bases remained unmatched. Germline V gene lookup returns CDR1 KGHDR and CDR2 SFDVKD. This CDR3 is 14 amino acids long. The DNA for the CDR3 is TGTGCCACCAGTGCCTCGACAGGGCAAACTGAAGCTTTCTTT. Its translation is CATSASTGQTEAFF.

The rearrangement links TRBV2 to TRBJ1-6; possible D gene TRBD1, 5 bases. Looked up from germline, CDR1 is SNHLY and CDR2 is FYNNEI. V was cut by 5 bases and J by 7 bases, with 12 bases left in between. CDR3 length equals 14 residues. The CDR3 DNA reads TGTGCCAGCAGTCGTGCAGGGCGGAATTCACCCCTCCACTTT. Translated, it gives CASSRAGRNSPLHF.

The genes are TRBV28 and TRBJ1-2, with D perhaps TRBD1 (6 bases). Germline V gene sequence: CDR1 MDHEN, CDR2 SYDVKM. CDR3 size: 15 residues. Trimming removed 5 bases from V and 5 bases from J, with 18 bases in between. This chain's CDR3 is CASSAWAGGRYGYTF. The CDR3, as DNA: TGTGCCAGCAGTGCATGGGCGGGGGGCCGGTATGGCTACACCTTC.

This clone was recorded a few times. CDR3 residues: CASRTGTGWSEAFF. For the CDR3, the DNA is TGTGCCAGCAGAACTGGGACAGGTTGGTCTGAAGCTTTCTTT. The rearrangement joins TRBV28 to TRBJ1-1; 8 bases are shared with TRBD1. The CDR3 is 14 residues long. The ends lost 6 bases at V and 6 bases at J; junction bases unmatched: 9. Per the germline V gene, CDR1 is MDHEN and CDR2 is SYDVKM.

The J gene is TRBJ2-2, the V gene TRBV5-1; 13 bases map to TRBD2. Per the germline V gene, CDR1 is SGHRS and CDR2 is YFSETQ. V trimming: 0 bases; J trimming: 7 bases; junction bases outside the gene matches: 6. This CDR3 is 17 amino acids long. DNA for the CDR3: TGCGCCAGCAGCTTGGGGACTAGCGGGAGTAGGGGCGGGGAGCTGTTTTTT. This gives the protein CASSLGTSGSRGGELFF.

CDR3 sequence reads: CASGATGGETQYF. Here the CDR3 DNA reads TGTGCCAGCGGCGCGACAGGGGGGGAGACCCAGTACTTC. The genes are TRBV28 and TRBJ2-5; the match to TRBD1 covers 9 bases. Germline CDR1 and CDR2: MDHEN and SYDVKM. Losses at the gene ends were 8 bases for V and 5 bases for J; bases not matched to a gene: 6. This CDR3 spans 13 amino acids.

In its sample, this clone was seen a few times. This chain links TRBV3-1 (or the pseudogene TRBV3-2) with TRBJ1-2; the D is unclear. Trimming stripped 0 bases from V and 0 bases from J, with 5 bases between. Germline CDR1 LGHDT, CDR2 YNNKEL (reference sequence). The CDR3 is 14 amino acids. In nucleotides, the CDR3 is TGTGCCAGCAGCCAAGATTCGGCTAACTATGGCTACACCTTC. Amino acid sequence: CASSQDSANYGYTF.

The rearrangement uses TRBV18 and TRBJ2-2, with 7 nucleotides matching TRBD1. The CDR3 consists of 14 residues. Germline loops: CDR1 KGHSH, CDR2 LQKENI. J was trimmed by 7 bases and V by 3 bases; bases with no gene match: 5. CDR3 amino acids: CASSPGQAVGELFF. The CDR3 DNA is TGTGCCAGCTCACCCGGACAGGCTGTCGGGGAGCTGTTTTTT. The full variable domain, completed using reference TRBV18 and TRBJ2-2, is NAGVMQNPRHLVRRRGQEARLRCSPMKGHSHVYWYRQLPEEGLKFMVYLQKENIIDESGMPKERFSAEFPKEGPSILRIQQVVRGDSAAYFCASSPGQAVGELFFGEGSRLTVL.

The rearrangement links TRBV23-1 to TRBJ2-5, with a tentative D call TRBD1 (5 bases). Being an ORF, TRBV23-1 has a function that is uncertain. V shed 10 bases and J shed 4 bases, with 25 bases lying between them. This CDR3 is 16 amino acids long. CDR3 in DNA: TGCGCCAAACCACCCCACACAGGTTCGTCGGCAGAGACCCAGTACTTC. Its translation is CAKPPHTGSSAETQYF.

The V gene is TRBV4-2, the J gene TRBJ2-3; 8 nucleotides line up with TRBD2. This CDR3 region has 16 residues. The V gene end was trimmed by 1 base and the J gene end by 4 bases; junction bases not matched to a gene: 7. Germline assignment: CDR1 LGHNA and CDR2 YNFKEQ. Written as DNA, the CDR3 is TGTGCCAGCAGCCAAGGGGGTTCGGGGGGGTCAGATACGCAGTATTTT. Its protein product is CASSQGGSGGSDTQYF.

The V gene is TRBV27, the J gene TRBJ1-2, with TRBD1 identical over 9 bases. Losses at the gene ends were 5 bases for V and 6 bases for J; bases not matched to a gene: 10. Germline assignment: CDR1 MNHEY and CDR2 SMNVEV (reference sequence). This CDR3 has 15 amino acids. CDR3 in amino acids: CASSPWGTGRNGYTF. CDR3 nucleotide sequence: TGTGCCAGCAGTCCTTGGGGGACAGGGAGGAATGGCTACACCTTC.

The gene calls are TRBV7-8 and TRBJ2-1; 14 bases line up with TRBD2. CDR1 is SGHVS, CDR2 FQNEAQ, per germline. This CDR3 is 23 amino acids long. V lost 5 bases, J lost 6 bases, and 27 bases stayed unmatched. This CDR3 is CASSPNHNSGTSGSGSALNEQFF. As DNA, the CDR3 is TGTGCCAGCAGCCCAAACCACAATTCCGGGACTAGCGGGAGTGGGTCCGCGCTCAATGAGCAGTTCTTC. The variable domain in full, with the rest retrieved from reference TRBV7-8 and TRBJ2-1, is GAGVSQSPRYKVAKRGQDVALRCDPISGHVSLFWYQQALGQGPEFLTYFQNEAQLDKSGLPSDRFFAERPEGSVSTLKIQRTQQEDSAVYLCASSPNHNSGTSGSGSALNEQFFGPGTRLTVL.

The chain uses TRBV5-1 and TRBJ2-1; TRBD2 matches 15 bases. This CDR3 spans 16 amino acids. Trimming removed 4 bases from V and 8 bases from J; junction bases left unmatched: 7. Germline lookup yields CDR1 SGHRS and CDR2 YFSETQ. For the CDR3, the DNA is TGCGCCAGCAGCCGACGGGGACTAGCGGGAGGCTATGAGCAGTTCTTC. As protein: CASSRRGLAGGYEQFF.

This chain links TRBV3-1 (or the pseudogene TRBV3-2) with TRBJ2-3, with TRBD1 matching over 11 bases. The CDR3 loop spans 16 amino acids. V was pared by 4 bases and J by 4 bases, with 7 bases of the junction left unmatched. The germline V gene encodes CDR1 LGHDT and CDR2 YNNKEL (reference sequence). CDR3 in amino acids: CASSPQPGQGADTQYF. In nucleotides, the CDR3 is TGTGCCAGCAGCCCCCAGCCGGGACAGGGGGCAGATACGCAGTATTTT.

The sample holds one count of this clone. CDR3 amino acids: CASSVGSGQRHNEQFF. The CDR3 nucleotides read TGTGCCAGCAGCGTAGGTAGCGGTCAACGACACAATGAGCAGTTCTTC. The rearrangement joins TRBV9 to TRBJ2-1; the D gene is possibly TRBD2 (6 bases). Trimming pared 0 bases from V and 5 bases from J, leaving 15 bases between. CDR3 length: 16 residues. Germline-derived CDR1 and CDR2 are SGDLS and YYNGEE.

V and J are TRBV11-2 and TRBJ2-7, with TRBD1 as a possible D gene (6 bases). The CDR3 length is 13 residues. CDR1 and CDR2 (germline): SGHAT, FQNNGV. The V gene lost 3 bases and the J gene lost 3 bases, with 9 bases spanning the gap. The CDR3 sequence is CASSFARGYEQYF. In DNA form, the CDR3 reads TGTGCCAGCAGCTTTGCCAGGGGCTACGAGCAGTACTTC.